What follows are 3 T cell receptor beta chains derived from one specimen sequenced in a study of beta chain features in type 1 diabetes. Expressed TCRB transcripts were sequenced because the isolated RNA had all been reverse transcribed beforehand. Generated by immunoSEQ multiplex PCR, the TCRdb table keeps only in-frame clones and is missing some. Of about 270,000 clones in the sample, 13% to 15% were seen once. The study's findings and limits: Moderate but significant shortening of TCRB CDR3s was recorded in all four CD4+ subsets from Type 1 diabetes patients.

No antigens are known for them. The specimen was naive CD4+ T cells from blood. The receptors stem from a man younger than 45 with type 1 diabetes.

This clone was picked up a small number of times. J is TRBJ1-1 and V is TRBV5-4; no definite D call. V was cut by 0 bases and J by 4 bases, with 7 bases left in between. The length of the CDR3 is 13 residues. From germline, CDR1 is SGHNT and CDR2 YYREEE (reference sequence). CDR3 nucleotides: TGTGCCAGCAGCTTGGCTTACTCCACTGAAGCTTTCTTT. Translated: CASSLAYSTEAFF.

The chain joins TRBV29-1 to TRBJ1-5, with unresolved D. Germline V CDR1 and CDR2: SQVTM, ANQGSEA. V lost 6 bases and J 0 bases, leaving 12 bases between the germline ends. The CDR3 is 14 amino acids. The CDR3 DNA follows: TGCAGCGTCCTTTCGACAAATAGCAATCAGCCCCAGCATTTT. This gives the protein CSVLSTNSNQPQHF.

V is TRBV6-5 and J is TRBJ2-5; the match to TRBD1 covers 7 bases. The CDR3 totals 15 residues. Per the germline V gene, CDR1 is MNHEY and CDR2 is SVGAGI. V was pared by 3 bases and J by 1 base, with 5 bases of the junction left unmatched. The CDR3 sequence is CASSYGDSFQETQYF. CDR3 nucleotides: TGTGCCAGCAGTTATGGGGACAGCTTCCAAGAGACCCAGTACTTC.